There are a few counts of the clone carrying this T cell receptor beta chain. Its target is not known. This sample stems from a study of post-analysis software for immune sequencing data. Broader study findings: Higher frequency in patients than in controls was seen for roughly five TRBV segments, with TRBV5-6, TRBV5-1 and TRBV20-1 among them.

Unique molecular identifiers had been added to the TCR beta cDNA libraries. TCRdb called the PCR reads again in MiXCR, with one record for every CDR3 protein. The sample holds about 400,000 distinct CDR3 sequences, around 33% seen once. This CDR3 comprises 17 residues. CDR1 SGHVS and CDR2 FQNEAQ come from the germline V gene. V was pared by 1 base and J by 0 bases, with 13 bases between. Sequencing was carried out using blood. The chain uses TRBV7-8 and TRBJ2-1; D ambiguous. This TCR was sampled from a girl aged 5 to 17 with multiple sclerosis. Here the CDR3 reads CASSLGATHSSYNEQFF. The CDR3, as DNA: TGTGCCAGCAGCTTAGGGGCCACACACAGCTCCTACAATGAGCAGTTCTTC.